These T cell receptor beta chains were read from a single sample in a study of T cell clonotyping in hematopoietic cell transplantation. Some clones are missing from TCRdb's copy, which holds only in-frame ones; the method was immunoSEQ multiplex PCR. The sample holds some 40,000 clones, around 96% seen once. The source material was peripheral blood mononuclear cells. These receptors were taken from a young man in good health. Some clones in this sample may be carry-over from other donors' samples. Both conserved end residues are part of each CDR3. The order of the fields is V gene, D gene, CDR3 protein. The D gene is left open where the match is weak.

V: TRBV9
D: .
CDR3: CASSARDLDYEQYF

V: TRBV5-8
D: TRBD2
CDR3: CASSLGGLGTDTQYF

V: TRBV5-1
D: .
CDR3: CASSLGRDASYEQYF

V: TRBV6-5
D: .
CDR3: CASSYSGPGGYTF

V: TRBV2
D: .
CDR3: CASSFRDTNQPQHF

V: TRBV11-2
D: .
CDR3: CASSLGVWGSGTEAFF

V: TRBV7-6
D: .
CDR3: CASSLLGDPEAFF

V: TRBV7-8
D: TRBD1
CDR3: CASSLTGTATYEQYF

V: TRBV7-2
D: .
CDR3: CASSLGGSTGYEQYF

V: TRBV19
D: .
CDR3: CASSTAVSSYEQYF

V: TRBV7-2
D: .
CDR3: CASSTGTSTEAFF

V: TRBV4-1
D: .
CDR3: CASSQGIFETQYF

V: TRBV19
D: .
CDR3: CASIGSEPGQPQHF

V: TRBV4-1
D: .
CDR3: CASSQSPMGNQPQHF

V: TRBV9
D: .
CDR3: CASSPGGQGEKLFF

V: TRBV27
D: .
CDR3: CASSSTGVGGRSYEQYF

V: TRBV7-9
D: TRBD2
CDR3: CASSFGLAGGNEQFF

V: TRBV19
D: .
CDR3: CASSGWGRSNEKLFF

V: TRBV6-5
D: TRBD2
CDR3: CASRPLAGVGEQYF

V: TRBV19
D: .
CDR3: CASTPIFTYSNQPQHF

V: TRBV27
D: TRBD1
CDR3: CASSLQTGGYGYTF

V: TRBV11-3
D: .
CDR3: CASSRVGYYNEQFF

V: TRBV11-3
D: .
CDR3: CASRINRDNEQFF

V: TRBV19
D: .
CDR3: CASSPQNNYGYTF

V: TRBV6-5
D: .
CDR3: CASSFGGYNTEAFF

V: TRBV19
D: .
CDR3: CASSIGTSYGYTF

V: TRBV10-3
D: .
CDR3: CAISTENTEAFF

V: TRBV11-2
D: TRBD1
CDR3: CASSLGRGGEKLFF

V: TRBV29-1
D: TRBD1
CDR3: CSGGGQMNTEAFF

V: TRBV29-1
D: .
CDR3: CSVAHQKTSNTGELFF

V: TRBV6-5
D: .
CDR3: CASRKQSSYEQYF

V: TRBV28
D: TRBD1
CDR3: CASSNHRGTGGNEQYF

V: TRBV11-2
D: .
CDR3: CASSWQIQDGYTF

V: TRBV30
D: .
CDR3: CAWREPHTEAFF

V: TRBV4-1
D: TRBD1
CDR3: CASSPFPGGDRGSINEQFF

V: TRBV18
D: .
CDR3: CASSPAYGGQETQYF

V: TRBV5-6
D: .
CDR3: CASSSYRDSYTF

V: TRBV4-3
D: .
CDR3: CASSQVRQGGETQYF

V: TRBV27
D: TRBD1
CDR3: CASSLLARGPHGYTF

V: TRBV11-3
D: .
CDR3: CASSPQAGSTAYEQYF